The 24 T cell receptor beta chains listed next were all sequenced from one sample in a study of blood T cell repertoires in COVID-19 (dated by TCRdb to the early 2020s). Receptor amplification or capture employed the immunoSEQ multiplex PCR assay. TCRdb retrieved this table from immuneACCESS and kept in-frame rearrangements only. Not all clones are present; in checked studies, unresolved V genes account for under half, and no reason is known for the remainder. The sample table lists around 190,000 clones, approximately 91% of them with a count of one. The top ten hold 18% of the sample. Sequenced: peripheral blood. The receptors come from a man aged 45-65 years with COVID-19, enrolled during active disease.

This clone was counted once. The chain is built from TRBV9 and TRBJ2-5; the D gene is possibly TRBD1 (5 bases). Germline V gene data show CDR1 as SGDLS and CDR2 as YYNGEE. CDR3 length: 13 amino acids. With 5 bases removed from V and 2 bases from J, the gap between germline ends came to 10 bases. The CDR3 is CASSKGEQETQYF. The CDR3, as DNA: TGTGCCAGCAGTAAAGGGGAACAAGAGACCCAGTACTTC.

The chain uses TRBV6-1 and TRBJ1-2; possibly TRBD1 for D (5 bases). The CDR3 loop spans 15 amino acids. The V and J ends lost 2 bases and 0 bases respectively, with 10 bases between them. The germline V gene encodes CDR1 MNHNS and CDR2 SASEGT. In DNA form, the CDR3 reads TGTGCCAGCAGTGAAAGTCAGGGAACTAACTATGGCTACACCTTC. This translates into CASSESQGTNYGYTF.

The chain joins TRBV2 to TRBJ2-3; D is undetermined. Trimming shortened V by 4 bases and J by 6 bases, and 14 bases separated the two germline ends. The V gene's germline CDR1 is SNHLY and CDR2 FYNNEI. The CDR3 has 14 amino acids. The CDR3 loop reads CASSVLQASDTQYF. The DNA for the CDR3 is TGTGCCAGCAGTGTACTCCAAGCGTCTGATACGCAGTATTTT.

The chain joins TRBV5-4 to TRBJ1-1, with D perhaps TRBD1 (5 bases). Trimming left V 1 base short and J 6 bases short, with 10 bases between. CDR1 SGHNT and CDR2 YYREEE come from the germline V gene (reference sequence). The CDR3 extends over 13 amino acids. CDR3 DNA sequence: TGTGCCAGCAGCTTGAACAGGCGCCCTGAAGCTTTCTTT. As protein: CASSLNRRPEAFF.

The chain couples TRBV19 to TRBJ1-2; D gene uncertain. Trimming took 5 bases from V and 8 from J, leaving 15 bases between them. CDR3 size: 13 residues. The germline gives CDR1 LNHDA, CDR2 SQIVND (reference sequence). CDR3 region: CASSSGLYMGYTF. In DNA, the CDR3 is TGTGCCAGTAGTTCGGGTCTTTATATGGGCTACACCTTC.

DNA for the CDR3: TGTGCCAGCAGCCTGGCAGGGGCCAACGTCCTGACTTTC. This sequence encodes CASSLAGANVLTF. V and J are TRBV6-5 and TRBJ2-6; D remains unclear. The CDR3 runs to 13 residues. Germline V gives CDR1 MNHEY, CDR2 SVGAGI. Trimming cost V 6 bases and J 4 bases, with 7 bases left between them.

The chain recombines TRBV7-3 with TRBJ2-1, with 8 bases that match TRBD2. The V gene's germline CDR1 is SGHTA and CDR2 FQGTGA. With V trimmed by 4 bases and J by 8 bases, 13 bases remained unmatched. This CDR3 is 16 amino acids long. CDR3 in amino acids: CASSSRGLGGLDEQFF. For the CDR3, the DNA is TGTGCCAGCAGCTCAAGGGGACTAGGGGGTTTGGATGAGCAGTTCTTC.

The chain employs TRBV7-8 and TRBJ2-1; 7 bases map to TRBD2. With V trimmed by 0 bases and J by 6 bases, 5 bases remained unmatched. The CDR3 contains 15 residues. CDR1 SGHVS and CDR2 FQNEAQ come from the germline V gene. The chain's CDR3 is CASSLAAGVSNEQFF. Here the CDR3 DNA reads TGTGCCAGCAGCTTAGCGGCGGGAGTTTCCAATGAGCAGTTCTTC.

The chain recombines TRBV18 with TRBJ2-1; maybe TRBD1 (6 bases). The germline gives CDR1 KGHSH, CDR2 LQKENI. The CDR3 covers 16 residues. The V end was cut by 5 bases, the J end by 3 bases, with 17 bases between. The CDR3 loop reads CASSLVRTVYYNEQFF. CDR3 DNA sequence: TGTGCCAGCTCATTGGTTCGGACAGTCTACTACAATGAGCAGTTCTTC.

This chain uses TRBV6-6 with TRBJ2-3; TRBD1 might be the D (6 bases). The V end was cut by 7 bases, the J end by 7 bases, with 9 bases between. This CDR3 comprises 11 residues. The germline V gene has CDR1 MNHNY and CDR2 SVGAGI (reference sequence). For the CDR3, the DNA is TGTGCCAGCACTCAGGGGAATACGCAGTATTTT. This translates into CASTQGNTQYF.

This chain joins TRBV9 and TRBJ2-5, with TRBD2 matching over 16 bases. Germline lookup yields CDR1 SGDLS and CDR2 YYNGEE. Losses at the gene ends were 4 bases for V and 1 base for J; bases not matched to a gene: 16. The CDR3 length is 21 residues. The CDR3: CASSHHPGTSGGASAQETQYF. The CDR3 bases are TGTGCCAGCAGCCACCACCCCGGGACTAGCGGGGGGGCCTCGGCCCAAGAGACCCAGTACTTC.

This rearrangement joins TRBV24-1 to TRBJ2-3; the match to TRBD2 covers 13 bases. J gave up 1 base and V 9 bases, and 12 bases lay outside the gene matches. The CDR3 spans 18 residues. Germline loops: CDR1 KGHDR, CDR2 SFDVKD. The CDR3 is CATSGLAGAQGGTDTQYF. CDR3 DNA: TGTGCCACCTCTGGACTAGCGGGGGCTCAGGGAGGCACAGATACGCAGTATTTT.

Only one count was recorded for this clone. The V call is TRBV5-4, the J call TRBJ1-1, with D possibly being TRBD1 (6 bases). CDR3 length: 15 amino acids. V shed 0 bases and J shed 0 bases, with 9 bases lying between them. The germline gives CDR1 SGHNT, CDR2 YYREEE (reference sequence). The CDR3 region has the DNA TGTGCCAGCAGCTTGGACGGGACATTGAACACTGAAGCTTTCTTT. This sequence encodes CASSLDGTLNTEAFF.

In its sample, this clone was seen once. This CDR3 is CASSVGTVRGNTIYF. The CDR3 nucleotides are TGTGCCAGCAGCGTGGGGACAGTTCGCGGAAACACCATATATTTT. The chain carries TRBV9 and TRBJ1-3, with TRBD1 matching over 7 bases. CDR1 is SGDLS, CDR2 YYNGEE, per germline. V was pared by 2 bases and J by 4 bases, with 6 bases of the junction left unmatched. The CDR3 is 15 residues long.

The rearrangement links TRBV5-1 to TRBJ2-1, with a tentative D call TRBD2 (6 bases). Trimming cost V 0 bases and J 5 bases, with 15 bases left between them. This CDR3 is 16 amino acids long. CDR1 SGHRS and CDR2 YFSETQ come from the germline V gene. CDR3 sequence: CASSLALGLQDNEQFF. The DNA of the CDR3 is TGCGCCAGCAGCTTGGCCCTGGGACTCCAAGACAATGAGCAGTTCTTC.

DNA for the CDR3: TGCGCCAGCAGCCGGGAGGGACTAGCGGGAAACTACGAGCAGTACTTC. It encodes CASSREGLAGNYEQYF. V usage is TRBV4-1 and J usage is TRBJ2-7, with 13 bases fitting TRBD2. Trimming took 4 bases from V and 3 from J; bases not matched to a gene: 6. CDR1 and CDR2 from the germline V gene are MGHRA and YSYEKL. The CDR3 is 16 amino acids.

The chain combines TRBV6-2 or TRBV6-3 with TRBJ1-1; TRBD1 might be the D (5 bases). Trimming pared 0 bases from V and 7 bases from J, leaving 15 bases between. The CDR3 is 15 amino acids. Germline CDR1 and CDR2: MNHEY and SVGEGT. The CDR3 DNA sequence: TGTGCCAGCAGTTACTCCCCCTTAGGCGACAGTGAAGCTTTCTTT. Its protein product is CASSYSPLGDSEAFF.

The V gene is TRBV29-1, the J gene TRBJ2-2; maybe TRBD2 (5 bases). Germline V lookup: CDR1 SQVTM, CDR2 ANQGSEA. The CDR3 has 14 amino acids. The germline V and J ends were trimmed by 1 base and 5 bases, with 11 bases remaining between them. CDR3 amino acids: CSVEAGIGTGELFF. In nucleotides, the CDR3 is TGCAGCGTTGAAGCGGGGATTGGGACCGGGGAGCTGTTTTTT.

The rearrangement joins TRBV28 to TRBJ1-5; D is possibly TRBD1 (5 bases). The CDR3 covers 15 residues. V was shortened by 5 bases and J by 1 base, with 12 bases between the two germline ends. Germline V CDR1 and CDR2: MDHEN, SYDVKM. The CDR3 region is CASSKLRGSNQPQHF. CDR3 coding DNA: TGTGCCAGCAGTAAGCTCCGGGGGAGCAATCAGCCCCAGCATTTT.

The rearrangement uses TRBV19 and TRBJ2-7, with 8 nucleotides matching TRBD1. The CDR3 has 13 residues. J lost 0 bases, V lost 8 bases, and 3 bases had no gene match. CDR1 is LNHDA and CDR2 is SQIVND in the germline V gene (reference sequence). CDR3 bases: TGTGCCAGTTCCGGACAGGGCTCCTACGAGCAGTACTTC. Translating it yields CASSGQGSYEQYF.

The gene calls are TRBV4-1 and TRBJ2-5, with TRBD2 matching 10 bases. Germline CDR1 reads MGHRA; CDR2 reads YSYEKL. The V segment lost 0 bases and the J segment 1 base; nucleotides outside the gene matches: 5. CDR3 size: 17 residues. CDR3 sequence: CASSQDRASGGQETQYF. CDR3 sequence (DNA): TGCGCCAGCAGCCAAGATCGTGCTAGCGGGGGCCAAGAGACCCAGTACTTC.

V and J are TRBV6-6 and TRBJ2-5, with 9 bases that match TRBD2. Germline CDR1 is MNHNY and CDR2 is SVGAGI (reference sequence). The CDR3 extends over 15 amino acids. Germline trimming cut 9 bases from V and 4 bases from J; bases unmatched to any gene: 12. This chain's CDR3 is CASAERGARLETQYF. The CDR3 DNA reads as TGTGCCAGTGCGGAGCGGGGGGCACGGTTAGAGACCCAGTACTTC.

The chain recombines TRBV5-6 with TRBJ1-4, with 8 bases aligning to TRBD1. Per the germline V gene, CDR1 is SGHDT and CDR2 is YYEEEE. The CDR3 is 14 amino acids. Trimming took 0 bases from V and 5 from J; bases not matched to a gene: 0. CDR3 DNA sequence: TGTGCCAGCAGCTTGGGACAGGGGAATGAAAAACTGTTTTTT. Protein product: CASSLGQGNEKLFF.

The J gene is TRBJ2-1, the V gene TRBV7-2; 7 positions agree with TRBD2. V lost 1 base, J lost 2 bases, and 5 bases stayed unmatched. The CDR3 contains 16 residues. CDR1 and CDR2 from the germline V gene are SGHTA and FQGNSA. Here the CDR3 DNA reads TGTGCCAGCAGCTTAGAAGGCGCGGGGGCCTACAATGAGCAGTTCTTC. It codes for CASSLEGAGAYNEQFF.